The present TCR beta chain was sequenced within a study of a mutant IDH1 vaccine in newly diagnosed glioma. This table comes from immunoSEQ multiplex PCR, and its TCRdb copy is limited to in-frame clones, with some not included. The sample lists about 40,000 clones, 80% to 95% occurring once. The time point: week 5, during vaccination. Topical imiquimod was applied with each vaccine dose, which held 300 ug of mutant IDH1 20-mer peptide. The CDR3 consists of 16 residues. CDR1 and CDR2 from the germline V gene are LNHNV and YYDKDF (reference sequence). V gave up 5 bases and J gave up 6 bases, with 19 bases separating them. Only one count was recorded for this clone. Its antigen remains unidentified.

This TCR was recovered from a man in his fifties with glioma. The sample in question was PBMCs, obtained from a glioma patient whose treatment included an IDH1 peptide vaccine. The chain carries TRBV15 and TRBJ2-2, with D perhaps TRBD1 or TRBD2 (5 bases each). The CDR3 region is CATSSPGKAGAGELFF. In nucleotides, the CDR3 is TGTGCCACCAGCTCCCCAGGGAAGGCCGGGGCCGGGGAGCTGTTTTTT.